Below are 16 T cell receptor beta chains sequenced from a single sample in a study of a mutant IDH1 vaccine in newly diagnosed glioma. Which antigens these TCRs recognize remains unknown. Profiling relied on immunoSEQ multiplex PCR, and the TCRdb table lists in-frame clones only, not all of them. The repertoire includes tens of thousands of clones, roughly 84% of them detected once, and around 4.7% sits in the top ten. The time point denotes: week 47, end of study. A single vaccine dose contained 300 ug of mutant IDH1 20-mer peptide, and topical imiquimod was used with it. The sequenced sample was PBMCs, obtained from a glioma patient whose treatment included an IDH1 peptide vaccine. The receptors stem from a woman between 25 and 40 years old with glioma. Some clones in this sample may be carry-over from other donors' samples.

This clone occurred a few times. The chain combines TRBV18 with TRBJ1-4, with 8 bases identical to TRBD1. The CDR3 runs to 14 residues. V trimming: 4 bases; J trimming: 3 bases; junction bases outside the gene matches: 1. Germline CDR1 KGHSH, CDR2 LQKENI. The CDR3 DNA reads as TGTGCCAGCTCACTACAGGGGGCTAATGAAAAACTGTTTTTT. Translation gives CASSLQGANEKLFF. Drawing the rest from reference TRBV18 and TRBJ1-4, the complete variable domain is NAGVMQNPRHLVRRRGQEARLRCSPMKGHSHVYWYRQLPEEGLKFMVYLQKENIIDESGMPKERFSAEFPKEGPSILRIQQVVRGDSAAYFCASSLQGANEKLFFGSGTQLSVL.

The V call is TRBV20-1, the J call TRBJ1-3; D remains ambiguous. The CDR3 has 11 amino acids. The germline V and J ends were trimmed by 5 bases and 2 bases, with 4 bases remaining between them. In germline, CDR1 is DFQATT, CDR2 SNEGSKA (reference sequence). The CDR3 is CSAFAGNTIYF. In nucleotides, the CDR3 is TGCAGTGCTTTCGCTGGAAACACCATATATTTT.

The gene calls are TRBV11-2 and TRBJ1-2; tentative D call: TRBD1 (6 bases). CDR3 length: 14 amino acids. V lost 2 bases and J lost 1, with 8 bases in between. The V gene's germline CDR1 is SGHAT and CDR2 FQNNGV. CDR3 protein: CASSLLGHNYGYTF. The CDR3 bases are TGTGCCAGCAGCTTACTGGGACATAACTATGGCTACACCTTC. The complete variable domain, with remaining parts taken from reference TRBV11-2 and TRBJ1-2, reads EAGVAQSPRYKIIEKRQSVAFWCNPISGHATLYWYQQILGQGPKLLIQFQNNGVVDDSQLPKDRFSAERLKGVDSTLKIQPAKLEDSAVYLCASSLLGHNYGYTFGSGTRLTVV.

This chain links TRBV28 with TRBJ2-1; 9 bases map to TRBD1. The CDR3 length is 15 residues. CDR1 is MDHEN, CDR2 SYDVKM, per germline. With 6 bases clipped from V and 6 bases from J, the junction kept 9 bases outside the gene matches. CDR3 DNA: TGTGCCAGCAGGCCCCGGGGGACAGGGTCCAATGAGCAGTTCTTC. Protein product: CASRPRGTGSNEQFF.

The chain employs TRBV6-5 and TRBJ2-3; tentatively, D is TRBD2 (6 bases). Trimming cost V 7 bases and J 0 bases, with 11 bases left between them. From germline, CDR1 is MNHEY and CDR2 SVGAGI. The CDR3 totals 14 residues. In DNA form, the CDR3 reads TGTGCCAGCATAAAGCGGGCTAGCACAGATACGCAGTATTTT. Amino acid sequence: CASIKRASTDTQYF.

The CDR3 nucleotides read TGTGCCAGTAGTCTACCACGGGGGAGGGGATACTACAATGAGCAGTTCTTC. This codes for CASSLPRGRGYYNEQFF. This chain uses TRBV19 with TRBJ2-1; 7 bases line up with TRBD2. Germline assignment: CDR1 LNHDA and CDR2 SQIVND (reference sequence). The length of the CDR3 is 17 residues. Unmatched junction bases numbered 13, after V lost 5 bases and J lost 3 bases.

The chain links TRBV19 to TRBJ2-1, with a tentative D call TRBD1 (6 bases). V was shortened by 9 bases and J by 7 bases, with 16 bases between the two germline ends. CDR1 is LNHDA and CDR2 is SQIVND in the germline V gene (reference sequence). The CDR3 runs to 13 residues. CDR3 DNA: TGTGCCAGGACTTTCAGGGGAAGAAATGAGCAGTTCTTC. This gives the protein CARTFRGRNEQFF. Variable domain in full (rest from reference TRBV19 and TRBJ2-1): DGGITQSPKYLFRKEGQNVTLSCEQNLNHDAMYWYRQDPGQGLRLIYYSQIVNDFQKGDIAEGYSVSREKKESFPLTVTSAQKNPTAFYLCARTFRGRNEQFFGPGTRLTVL.

This clone was counted once. This chain joins TRBV10-3 and TRBJ1-4; no clear D gene. Trimming shortened V by 2 bases and J by 7 bases, and 11 bases separated the two germline ends. The germline V gene has CDR1 ENHRY and CDR2 SYGVKD. The CDR3 length is 14 residues. The CDR3 DNA sequence: TGTGCCATCAGTGAGCACAGTGATCCTGAAAAACTGTTTTTT. It yields the protein CAISEHSDPEKLFF.

This chain connects TRBV10-3 to TRBJ1-2; D uncertain. The CDR3 totals 14 residues. Germline CDR1 is ENHRY and CDR2 is SYGVKD. Deletions cut 3 bases from V and 3 bases from J, with 11 bases between. This CDR3 reads CAISELADHYGYTF. As DNA, the CDR3 is TGTGCCATCAGTGAACTCGCCGACCACTATGGCTACACCTTC.

In this sample, this clone turned up once. This chain uses TRBV19 with TRBJ2-7; no definite D call. CDR3 length: 14 amino acids. V was pared by 2 bases and J by 2 bases, with 10 bases between. Germline assignment: CDR1 LNHDA and CDR2 SQIVND (reference sequence). CDR3 sequence reads: CASSISAATYEQYF. Written as DNA, the CDR3 is TGTGCCAGTAGTATAAGCGCGGCTACCTACGAGCAGTACTTC.

This chain uses TRBV2 with TRBJ2-2, with D tentatively TRBD2 (5 bases). Germline V gives CDR1 SNHLY, CDR2 FYNNEI. Trimming took off 4 bases at V and 4 bases at J, with 10 bases between the two ends. The CDR3 loop spans 14 amino acids. CDR3 sequence: CASSGFRGTGELFF. The CDR3 bases are TGTGCCAGCAGTGGTTTCCGGGGCACCGGGGAGCTGTTTTTT.

The J gene is TRBJ1-1, the V gene TRBV5-8; D is perhaps TRBD1 (5 bases). CDR3 length: 13 residues. Trimming cost V 7 bases and J 8 bases, with 18 bases left between them. The germline gives CDR1 SGHTS, CDR2 YDEGEE. CDR3 region: CASEGHYGSEAFF. Written as DNA, the CDR3 is TGTGCCAGCGAAGGACATTACGGATCCGAAGCTTTCTTT.

The V and J genes are TRBV13 and TRBJ1-1; D is unclear. CDR3 size: 13 residues. V lost 2 bases to trimming and J lost 0 bases, with 4 bases between them. The germline CDR1 and CDR2 sequences are PRHDT and FYEKMQ (reference sequence). CDR3 sequence reads: CASSLIVNTEAFF. For the CDR3, the DNA is TGTGCCAGCAGCTTAATCGTGAACACTGAAGCTTTCTTT.

The gene calls are TRBV5-1 and TRBJ2-7; D perhaps matches TRBD2 (7 bases). The CDR3 contains 15 residues. CDR1 is SGHRS, CDR2 YFSETQ, per germline. The ends were cut back, 6 bases at V and 6 bases at J, with 22 bases in the middle. In DNA, the CDR3 is TGCGCCAGCATCCCTGCTCCGGGGGGCGTAACCGAGCAGTACTTC. Protein sequence: CASIPAPGGVTEQYF. Filled out from reference TRBV5-1 and TRBJ2-7, the complete variable domain reads KAGVTQTPRYLIKTRGQQVTLSCSPISGHRSVSWYQQTPGQGLQFLFEYFSETQRNKGNFPGRFSGRQFSNSRSEMNVSTLELGDSALYLCASIPAPGGVTEQYFGPGTRLTVT.

The chain combines TRBV5-1 with TRBJ2-7; 7 nucleotides align to TRBD1. The length of the CDR3 is 13 residues. J gave up 1 base and V 4 bases, and 2 bases lay outside the gene matches. Germline values: CDR1 SGHRS, CDR2 YFSETQ. The CDR3 DNA reads as TGCGCCAGCAGCCCGGGACAGTCCTACGAGCAGTACTTC. Translated: CASSPGQSYEQYF. The variable domain in full, with the rest retrieved from reference TRBV5-1 and TRBJ2-7, is KAGVTQTPRYLIKTRGQQVTLSCSPISGHRSVSWYQQTPGQGLQFLFEYFSETQRNKGNFPGRFSGRQFSNSRSEMNVSTLELGDSALYLCASSPGQSYEQYFGPGTRLTVT.

This clone was counted only a few times. This rearrangement joins TRBV28 to TRBJ1-1; perhaps TRBD1 as D (6 bases). CDR1 MDHEN and CDR2 SYDVKM come from the germline V gene. This CDR3 comprises 14 residues. Trimming cost V 2 bases and J 5 bases, with 12 bases left between them. Here the CDR3 DNA reads TGTGCCAGCAGTTTAACGGGGGCAAGAACTGAAGCTTTCTTT. It is translated as CASSLTGARTEAFF. The full variable domain, with the rest looked up from reference TRBV28 and TRBJ1-1, is DVKVTQSSRYLVKRTGEKVFLECVQDMDHENMFWYRQDPGLGLRLIYFSYDVKMKEKGDIPEGYSVSREKKERFSLILESASTNQTSMYLCASSLTGARTEAFFGQGTRLTVV.